A single sample gave rise to the 17 T cell receptor beta chains below, sequenced in a study of CD8 T cells in Susac syndrome. Random hexamers were used to reverse transcribe the RNA input (about 0.5 to 1 ug). From the immunoSEQ multiplex PCR reads, TCRdb called clonotypes with MiXCR, one entry per CDR3 protein. The profile shows approximately 110,000 distinct CDR3 sequences, roughly 96% of them singletons. Source material: CD4+ T cells from PBMCs. The receptors stem from a human donor in good health.

The chain links TRBV15 to TRBJ2-7, with D possibly being TRBD2 (6 bases). CDR1 is LNHNV and CDR2 is YYDKDF in the germline V gene (reference sequence). With 1 base removed from V and 3 bases from J, the gap between germline ends came to 10 bases. The CDR3 sequence is 14 residues long. The CDR3 nucleotides read TGTGCCACCAGCAGAGCTGCGGGGATCTACGAGCAGTACTTC. Residues: CATSRAAGIYEQYF.

This chain connects TRBV6-5 to TRBJ1-2, with no clear D. The CDR3 covers 14 residues. V was clipped by 2 bases and J by 4 bases, with 11 bases between them. CDR1 is MNHEY, CDR2 SVGAGI, per germline. The CDR3 DNA is TGTGCCAGCAGTTACAGGAATTCCGGCTATGGCTACACCTTC. This gives the protein CASSYRNSGYGYTF.

The rearrangement joins TRBV7-2 to TRBJ2-7; 11 bases align to TRBD2. V trimming: 6 bases; J trimming: 5 bases; junction bases outside the gene matches: 9. Germline V CDR1 and CDR2: SGHTA, FQGNSA. There are 15 residues in the CDR3. The CDR3 here is CASRETSGGNHEQYF. For the CDR3, the DNA is TGTGCCAGCAGGGAAACTAGCGGGGGAAACCACGAGCAGTACTTC.

The V call is TRBV14, the J call TRBJ1-1; the D is unclear. The germline V gene encodes CDR1 SGHDN and CDR2 FVKESK. Trimming removed 2 bases from V and 7 bases from J, with 5 bases in between. The CDR3 covers 11 residues. CDR3 residues: CASSQNIEAFF. The CDR3 coding sequence is TGTGCCAGCAGCCAAAATATTGAAGCTTTCTTT.

This chain links TRBV29-1 with TRBJ2-4; 8 bases are shared with TRBD1. Unmatched junction bases numbered 8, after V lost 2 bases and J lost 5 bases. The CDR3 extends over 15 amino acids. Germline V gene sequence: CDR1 SQVTM, CDR2 ANQGSEA. In nucleotides, the CDR3 is TGCAGCGTTGAAAGTTCAGGGGGCTCCCAAAACATTCAGTACTTC. This encodes CSVESSGGSQNIQYF.

The rearrangement joins TRBV2 to TRBJ1-2, with a possible D match to TRBD1 (6 bases). Germline V gives CDR1 SNHLY, CDR2 FYNNEI. The CDR3 has 13 amino acids. Trimming stripped 5 bases from V and 4 bases from J, with 11 bases between. The CDR3 here is CASSIRTAYGYTF. The CDR3, as DNA: TGTGCCAGCAGTATACGGACAGCCTATGGCTACACCTTC.

The chain recombines TRBV28 with TRBJ2-5; D is uncertain. Trimming pared 5 bases from V and 4 bases from J, leaving 14 bases between. The CDR3 has 14 residues. The germline V gene encodes CDR1 MDHEN and CDR2 SYDVKM. DNA for the CDR3: TGTGCCAGCAGTCCCGCCCGGCCAGGAGAGACCCAGTACTTC. Amino acid sequence: CASSPARPGETQYF.

This clonotype was recorded once. The chain couples TRBV18 to TRBJ2-4, with D perhaps matching TRBD1 (6 bases). The CDR3 is 15 amino acids. Germline values: CDR1 KGHSH, CDR2 LQKENI. Trimming removed 0 bases from V and 7 bases from J, with 13 bases in between. CDR3 DNA: TGTGCCAGCTCACCACCGGGGGCAGGGATGAACATTCAGTACTTC. Translated, it gives CASSPPGAGMNIQYF.

In its sample, this clonotype was seen once. V is TRBV20-1 and J is TRBJ2-2; 7 bases map to TRBD2. This CDR3 has 16 amino acids. V lost 0 bases to trimming and J lost 5 bases; unmatched junction nucleotides: 9. CDR1 and CDR2 from the germline V gene are DFQATT and SNEGSKA (reference sequence). This CDR3 reads CSAREAGGGVTGELFF. For the CDR3, the DNA is TGCAGTGCTAGAGAGGCGGGTGGGGGGGTTACCGGGGAGCTGTTTTTT.

This rearrangement joins TRBV15 to TRBJ2-7; perhaps TRBD1 as D (6 bases). CDR3 length equals 12 residues. Germline loops: CDR1 LNHNV, CDR2 YYDKDF (reference sequence). The V end lost 2 bases, the J end lost 6 bases, and 8 bases lay between the germline ends. The CDR3 sequence: CATSRRGGEQYF. The CDR3, as DNA: TGTGCCACCAGCAGACGAGGGGGCGAGCAGTACTTC.

The rearrangement links TRBV27 to TRBJ1-2; 7 bases are a match to TRBD1. The junction had 4 bases not matched to a gene; V was cut back by 5 bases and J by 7 bases. The CDR3 extends over 12 amino acids. In germline, CDR1 is MNHEY, CDR2 SMNVEV (reference sequence). The CDR3 reads CASSDRVGGYTF. The DNA of the CDR3 is TGTGCCAGCAGTGACAGGGTGGGTGGCTACACCTTC.

This rearrangement joins TRBV24-1 to TRBJ2-3, with 7 bases fitting TRBD2. Trimming at V came to 8 bases and at J to 1 base, leaving 5 bases not matched to a gene. The germline CDR1 and CDR2 sequences are KGHDR and SFDVKD. CDR3 length equals 14 residues. As DNA, the CDR3 is TGTGCCACCAAGGAGGCGGGAGGCACAGATACGCAGTATTTT. This translates into CATKEAGGTDTQYF.

The rearrangement uses TRBV5-1 and TRBJ2-7, with TRBD1 matching 8 bases. The CDR3 sequence is 15 residues long. Per germline, CDR1 SGHRS and CDR2 YFSETQ. Trimming took 0 bases from V and 2 from J; bases not matched to a gene: 4. This CDR3 is CASSLATGAAYEQYF. The CDR3 DNA sequence: TGCGCCAGCAGCTTGGCGACAGGGGCCGCCTACGAGCAGTACTTC.

V and J are TRBV29-1 and TRBJ2-7; 10 bases line up with TRBD2. J gave up 7 bases and V 5 bases, and 11 bases lay outside the gene matches. The CDR3 totals 14 residues. Looked up from germline, CDR1 is SQVTM and CDR2 is ANQGSEA. The CDR3 loop is CSVSAGGSTGEQYF. In DNA, the CDR3 is TGCAGCGTTTCAGCGGGAGGGTCTACCGGGGAGCAGTACTTC.

The V call is TRBV29-1, the J call TRBJ2-5; 9 bases are a match to TRBD1. This CDR3 comprises 12 residues. Germline V gives CDR1 SQVTM, CDR2 ANQGSEA. With 6 bases clipped from V and 7 bases from J, the junction kept 6 bases outside the gene matches. CDR3 protein: CSVKQGAGTQYF. CDR3 coding DNA: TGCAGCGTAAAACAGGGGGCGGGGACCCAGTACTTC.

The chain combines TRBV20-1 with TRBJ2-7, with unresolved D. V was pared by 3 bases and J by 1 base, with 7 bases between. Germline loops: CDR1 DFQATT, CDR2 SNEGSKA (reference sequence). The CDR3 contains 12 residues. As DNA, the CDR3 is TGCAGTGCTAGCTTAGGATCCTACGAGCAGTACTTC. Protein sequence: CSASLGSYEQYF.

This clonotype has only one observation. This chain uses TRBV29-1 with TRBJ1-4; no definite D call. This CDR3 region has 16 residues. The ends were cut back, 0 bases at V and 3 bases at J, with 14 bases in the middle. Per germline, CDR1 SQVTM and CDR2 ANQGSEA. The CDR3 region is CSVEEASREANEKLFF. CDR3 DNA sequence: TGCAGCGTTGAAGAGGCGTCCCGTGAGGCTAATGAAAAACTGTTTTTT.